Included here is one T cell receptor beta chain sequence, with context. What it binds is unknown. The primer mix had 60 Vbeta and 13 Jbeta primers. This table comes from immunoSEQ multiplex PCR, and its TCRdb copy is limited to in-frame clones, with some not included. Among about 130,000 clones, roughly four fifths were seen once, and the ten largest hold roughly 6.3%. The data are from a study of cytomegalovirus exposure and HLA in healthy donors. Study results and limitations: Specific recognition of CMV antigens was confirmed in vitro for a few chains (all CMV-associated).

This clonotype was sampled from a woman aged 50 to 65 in good health and CMV-seropositive. The sample was PBMCs.

CDR3 sequence: CASSLDLSGETQYF. The CDR3 DNA reads as TGCGCCAGCAGCTTGGATTTGAGCGGGGAGACCCAGTACTTC. The chain recombines TRBV5-1 with TRBJ2-5, with D possibly TRBD2 on 6 matching bases. Trimming stripped 0 bases from V and 5 bases from J, with 11 bases between. CDR1 and CDR2 (germline): SGHRS, YFSETQ. This CDR3 region has 14 residues. Looking up the rest from reference TRBV5-1 and TRBJ2-5 gives the full variable domain: KAGVTQTPRYLIKTRGQQVTLSCSPISGHRSVSWYQQTPGQGLQFLFEYFSETQRNKGNFPGRFSGRQFSNSRSEMNVSTLELGDSALYLCASSLDLSGETQYFGPGTRLLVL.